Listed below are T cell receptor beta chains from one sample, sequenced in a study of blood T cell repertoires in COVID-19. The repertoire was sequenced with immunoSEQ multiplex PCR; TCRdb's copy has only in-frame clones and lacks some. The sample comprises around 300,000 clones, around 90% of which are singletons, and about 6% rests with the top ten. Sequences were obtained from peripheral blood. These receptors all stem from a woman between 50 and 59 years old with COVID-19, enrolled during active disease. Each CDR3 is given with its conserved first and last residue. A D gene is named only where the DNA matches it firmly. Clone sizes are given selectively: once, few, many, or a class where the clone is expanded.

J,D,V,size,DNA,CDR3
TRBJ1-5,TRBD1,TRBV5-1,-,TGCGCCAGCAGCTTGGAGGGGGCTACCAATCAGCCCCAGCATTTT,CASSLEGATNQPQHF
TRBJ1-2,TRBD1,TRBV6-6,once,TGTGCCAGCAGCTCCGGGACAGGGGGCGAATATAGATTGGCTAACTATGGCTACACCTTC,CASSSGTGGEYRLANYGYTF
TRBJ2-3,-,TRBV6-5,-,TGTGCCAGCCGCCGCCTTAACTACGATACGCAGTATTTT,CASRRLNYDTQYF
TRBJ2-7,-,TRBV3-1/TRBV3-2,-,TGTGCCAGCAGCTCCATCGGGGGCGAGCAGTACTTC,CASSSIGGEQYF
TRBJ1-1,TRBD1,TRBV14,-,TGTGCCAGCAGCCCCGCCTGGGCCACAGGGGCCGTGGGTACTGAAGCTTTCTTT,CASSPAWATGAVGTEAFF
TRBJ2-1,TRBD1,TRBV24-1,-,TGTGCCACCGGGACAGGGATCTACAATGAGCAGTTCTTC,CATGTGIYNEQFF
TRBJ2-1,TRBD1,TRBV11-2,-,TGTGCCAGCAGCTCACAGGGGTACAATGAGCAGTTCTTC,CASSSQGYNEQFF
TRBJ1-2,-,TRBV20-1,-,TGCAGCGGGGAATTAAACTATGGCTACACCTTC,CSGELNYGYTF
TRBJ1-2,-,TRBV24-1,-,TGTGCCACCAGTGATTTCGACAGTAACTATGGCTACACCTTC,CATSDFDSNYGYTF
TRBJ2-1,TRBD1,TRBV16,-,TGTGCCAGCAGCCCAAAAGGGACAGGGGAAAATTGGATGGAGCAGTTCTTC,CASSPKGTGENWMEQFF